This T cell receptor (beta chain) emerged from a study of shared clonotypes between healthy human individuals (dated by TCRdb to the early 2020s). Context from the whole study: The cohort included a few men and two women between 18 and 49 years of age. For each donor, three plates each were used for CD4 naive and CD4 memory, two plates were used for CD8 naive, and one plate was used for CD8 memory. Blood TCR repertoires of five healthy adults were deeply sequenced to estimate repertoire size and the extent of clonotype sharing between individuals. To increase sequencing depth and limit assay-specific biases, TCR repertoire library preparation and sequencing were carried out by different laboratories using diverse techniques. Per donor, leukapheresis produced somewhere between about 0.9 and 9.5 billion PBMCs.

TCR CDR3 regions were amplified from genomic DNA by multiplex PCR using the deep immunoSEQ assay. For each cell subset, the extracted genomic DNA was distributed evenly across all wells of several immunoSEQ 96-well plates, and each plate served as one replicate. Each replicate PCR for sorted subsets received around 200 ng genomic DNA, equal to about 30,000 T cell genomes. The purified libraries were quantified using a Qubit 3.0 fluorometer, sized with a Bioanalyzer 2100, and then quantified again using the KAPA Library Quantification kit. Each immunoSEQ 96-well plate was sequenced on its own single-read 150-cycle Illumina NextSeq 550 flow cell. The original pipeline was this. Because only junctional sequences without quality scores were contained in the immunoSEQ output, filtering matching that applied to full-length reads could not be performed. To assign V/J genes and CDR3, sequences were annotated using PyIR, a Python wrapper for IgBLAST v1.9, with IMGT germline references. Reads with weak V/J assignments (E-value above 1e-6), missing CDR3, stop codons, out-of-frame junctions, or ambiguous translated residues were removed. V3J clonotypes were defined as sequences sharing an identical inferred V gene, J gene, and CDR3 amino acid sequence. Percentage overlap between repertoires was computed as shared unique clonotypes divided by the size of the smaller repertoire. RTK rarefaction, the Chao1 estimator, and Recon v2.1 estimates of unobserved clonotypes were used to assess repertoire richness. For all TCRbeta clonotypes obtained by the gDNA method from a handful of donors, generation probabilities were computed with OLGA. In TCRdb, the immuneACCESS table is reduced to in-frame sequences with V and J assigned. These tables do not hold every clone; where another copy was compared, an unresolved V gene accounts for under half, and the others remain unexplained. Clonal size and the V and J genes are those of that table, whereas D and trimming came from the DNA. Here the sample has 950,000 to 1,100,000 clones; about three quarters occur a single time. 1.2% to 1.5% of the sample belongs to the ten largest clones.

Trimming takes 0 bases from V and 15 bases from J, and the germline ends sit 18 bases apart. The germline V gene (reference sequence) sets CDR1 to GTSNPN and CDR2 to SVGIG. The CDR3 goes from the cysteine to the phenylalanine over 13 residues. Only the CDR3 DNA is retained, 39 bases long and in frame from the first base. Results and caveats for the whole study, not just this receptor: Higher generation probabilities were observed for clonotypes shared by all four sorted-subset donors than for non-shared clonotypes. Across a handful of donors, around 5% of naive CD4, approximately 3.5% of naive CD8, around 2.1% of memory CD4, and under 0.45% of memory CD8 clonotypes were shared. Larger estimated clonotype richness was generally found for naive subsets than for memory subsets. Sampling was restricted to blood, and TCR repertoires in tissue are likely to differ from TCR repertoires in blood. Because the study included a small number of donors, the genetic and exposure-history diversity represented was limited. Pairwise subsampling led to the expectation that sequencing depth would affect the degree of clonotype sharing among donors. Rarefaction of sorted-subset datasets indicated incomplete sequencing despite the large sequencing depth.

The donors were healthy, HIV-negative adults with no recently reported acute infections or vaccinations. All donors were Caucasian adults living in Nashville, Tennessee, USA. CD4+ T cells were enriched through magnetic negative selection, after which naive cells were positively selected on CD45RA and the remaining negative fraction served as the memory subset. After blood collection by leukapheresis, PBMCs were isolated using Ficoll-Histopaque density gradient centrifugation and then cryopreserved in the vapor phase of liquid nitrogen. Analytical flow cytometry was used to check the purity and quantity of every magnetically sorted T cell population. From each sorted fraction, genomic DNA was isolated and quantified by UV absorbance on a Nanodrop 2000c. On this clone itself: The antigen it recognizes is unknown. No base quality values were provided; no much bigger clone lies one nucleotide off.

Specimen: memory CD4+ T cells sorted from blood. In the paper's terms, the cell subset or site label means: CD45RA-negative fraction. The receptor comes from a man aged 18 to 35 in good health. The V gene is TRBV30 and the J gene is TRBJ2-1; the D call could be TRBD1 or TRBD2, with each sharing 5 bases. The CDR3 protein is CAWSVSLAAGAFF. The DNA sequence follows: TGTGCCTGGAGTGTTTCCCTAGCCGCCGGGGCGTTCTTC.